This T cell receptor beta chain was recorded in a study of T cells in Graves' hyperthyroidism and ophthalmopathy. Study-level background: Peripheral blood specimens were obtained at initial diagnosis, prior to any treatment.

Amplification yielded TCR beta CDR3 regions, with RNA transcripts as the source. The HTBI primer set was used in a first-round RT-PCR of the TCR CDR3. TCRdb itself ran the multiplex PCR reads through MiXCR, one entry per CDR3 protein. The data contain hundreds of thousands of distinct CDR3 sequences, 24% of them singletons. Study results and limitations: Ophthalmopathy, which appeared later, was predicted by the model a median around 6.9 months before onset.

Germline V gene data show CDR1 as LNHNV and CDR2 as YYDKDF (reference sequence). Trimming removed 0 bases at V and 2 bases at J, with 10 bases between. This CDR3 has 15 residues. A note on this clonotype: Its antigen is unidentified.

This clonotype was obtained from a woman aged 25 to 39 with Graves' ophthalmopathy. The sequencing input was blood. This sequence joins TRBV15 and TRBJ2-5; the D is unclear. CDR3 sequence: CATSRDPAEQETQYF. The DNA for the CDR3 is TGTGCCACCAGCAGAGATCCAGCAGAGCAAGAGACCCAGTACTTC. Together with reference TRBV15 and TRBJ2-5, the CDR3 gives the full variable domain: DAMVIQNPRYQVTQFGKPVTLSCSQTLNHNVMYWYQQKSSQAPKLLFHYYDKDFNNEADTPDNFQSRRPNTSFCFLDIRSPGLGDTAMYLCATSRDPAEQETQYFGPGTRLLVL.